The clone carrying this T cell receptor (beta chain) has at least ten counts. The antigen is not known. These data belong to a study of T cell repertoires in cytomegalovirus infection. Study at large: HLA-C-restricted CMV epitopes, recently identified, and well-studied HLA-B-restricted ones were used by the study. Public TCR beta signatures indicated both CMV infection and matching HLA type. Notes on the study in general: The ex vivo response was dominated by HLA-C-restricted CMV-specific TCR beta clonotypes. Identification of carriers of CMV plus the relevant HLA was performed using cumulative public TCR beta family frequency.

TCRdb processed the reads anew with MiXCR; each CDR3 protein has one entry. The sample consists of some 920,000 distinct CDR3 sequences, 31% of them appearing once. The CDR3 runs 17 residues. Trimming shortened V by 0 bases and J by 0 bases, and 15 bases separated the two germline ends. Germline CDR1 and CDR2: LNHDA and SQIVND (reference sequence). Here the sequenced sample was cultured CD8+ T cells from PBMCs, taken from culture after CMV antigen stimulation. The rearrangement uses TRBV19 and TRBJ2-7; D not resolved. The sequence was collected from a human donor in good health (CMV status not recorded). Some clones in this sample may be carry-over from other donors' samples. The CDR3 sequence: CASSIEASVTFSYEQYF. CDR3 coding DNA: TGTGCCAGTAGTATAGAGGCCTCAGTTACCTTCTCCTACGAGCAGTACTTC.